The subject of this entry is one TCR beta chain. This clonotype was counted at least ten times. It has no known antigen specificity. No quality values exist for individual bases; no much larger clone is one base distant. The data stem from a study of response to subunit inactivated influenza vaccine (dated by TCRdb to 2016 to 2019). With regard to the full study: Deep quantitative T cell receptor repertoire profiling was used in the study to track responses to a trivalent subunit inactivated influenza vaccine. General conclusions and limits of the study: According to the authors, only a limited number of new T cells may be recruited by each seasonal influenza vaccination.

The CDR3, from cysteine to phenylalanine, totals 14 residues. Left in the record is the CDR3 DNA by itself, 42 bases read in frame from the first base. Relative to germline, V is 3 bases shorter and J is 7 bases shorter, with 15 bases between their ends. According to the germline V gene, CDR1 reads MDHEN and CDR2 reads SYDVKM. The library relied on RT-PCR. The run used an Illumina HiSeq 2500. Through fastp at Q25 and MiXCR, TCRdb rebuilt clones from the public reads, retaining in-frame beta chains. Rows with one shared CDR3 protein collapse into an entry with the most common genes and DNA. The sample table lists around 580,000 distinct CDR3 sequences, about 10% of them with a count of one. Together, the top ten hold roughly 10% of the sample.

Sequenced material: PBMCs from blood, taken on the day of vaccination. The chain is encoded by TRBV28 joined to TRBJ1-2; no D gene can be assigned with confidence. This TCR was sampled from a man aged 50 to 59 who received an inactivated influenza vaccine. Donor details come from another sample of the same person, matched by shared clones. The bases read TGTGCCAGCAGTTTTAACCTACACCCTGGTGGCTACACCTTC. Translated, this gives CASSFNLHPGGYTF.